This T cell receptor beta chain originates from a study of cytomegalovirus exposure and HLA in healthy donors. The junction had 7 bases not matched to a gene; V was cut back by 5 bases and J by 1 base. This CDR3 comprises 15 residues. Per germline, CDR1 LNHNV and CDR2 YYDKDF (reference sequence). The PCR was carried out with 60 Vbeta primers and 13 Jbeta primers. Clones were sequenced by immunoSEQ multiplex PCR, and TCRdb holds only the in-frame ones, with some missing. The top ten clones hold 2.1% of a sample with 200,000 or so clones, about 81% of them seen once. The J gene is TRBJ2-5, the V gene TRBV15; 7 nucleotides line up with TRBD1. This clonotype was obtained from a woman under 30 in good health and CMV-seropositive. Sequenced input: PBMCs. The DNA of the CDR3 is TGTGCCACCAGCCTCCTACCAGGGGGCCAAGAGACCCAGTACTTC. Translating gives CATSLLPGGQETQYF. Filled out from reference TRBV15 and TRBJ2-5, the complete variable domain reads DAMVIQNPRYQVTQFGKPVTLSCSQTLNHNVMYWYQQKSSQAPKLLFHYYDKDFNNEADTPDNFQSRRPNTSFCFLDIRSPGLGDTAMYLCATSLLPGGQETQYFGPGTRLLVL.